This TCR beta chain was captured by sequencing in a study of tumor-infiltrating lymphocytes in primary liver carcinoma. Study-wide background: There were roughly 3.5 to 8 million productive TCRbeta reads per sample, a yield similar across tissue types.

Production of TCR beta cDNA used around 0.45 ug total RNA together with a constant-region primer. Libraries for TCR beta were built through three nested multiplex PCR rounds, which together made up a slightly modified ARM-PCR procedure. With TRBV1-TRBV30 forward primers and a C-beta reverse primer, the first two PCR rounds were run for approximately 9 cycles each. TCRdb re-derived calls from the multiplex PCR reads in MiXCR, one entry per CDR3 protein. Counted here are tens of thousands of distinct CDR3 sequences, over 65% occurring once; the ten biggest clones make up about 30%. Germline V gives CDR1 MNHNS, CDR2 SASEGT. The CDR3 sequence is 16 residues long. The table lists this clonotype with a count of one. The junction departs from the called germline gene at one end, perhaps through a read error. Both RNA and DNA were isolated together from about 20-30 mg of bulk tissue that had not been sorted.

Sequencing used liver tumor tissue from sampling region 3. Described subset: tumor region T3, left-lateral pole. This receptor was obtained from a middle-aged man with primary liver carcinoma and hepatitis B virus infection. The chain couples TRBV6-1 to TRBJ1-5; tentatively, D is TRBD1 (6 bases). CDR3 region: CAGSDKGELSSQAQHF. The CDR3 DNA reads TGTGCCGGCAGTGACAAGGGGGAGTTAAGCAGTCAGGCCCAGCATTTT.